The present T cell receptor beta chain was sequenced within a study of cytomegalovirus exposure and HLA in healthy donors. Study-level information: Inside one of the first data releases sat tens of millions of unique TCRs taken from HLA-typed donors.

About this clone: What it binds is unknown.

Study-wide results and caveats: Near-uniform donor sequencing depth was presumed by presence/absence analyses. Researchers left out some V segments, among them TRBV6-2 and TRBV6-3, as indistinguishable. Cytomegalovirus association was assigned to approximately 160 TCR beta chains.

PCR amplification relied on 60 Vbeta primers (plus 13 Jbeta primers). Assay: immunoSEQ multiplex PCR; the TCRdb copy retains only in-frame clones and omits some. Found here are roughly 130,000 clones, roughly two thirds of them singletons; the top ten hold around 1.6%. From germline, CDR1 is SGHRS and CDR2 YFSETQ. V was pared by 0 bases and J by 5 bases, with 9 bases of the junction left unmatched. The length of the CDR3 is 16 residues. The material sequenced was PBMCs. The gene calls are TRBV5-1 and TRBJ2-5; TRBD2 agrees at 8 bases. This receptor was obtained from a man under 40 in good health and CMV-seropositive. Here the CDR3 reads CASSLVLAGGGETQYF. The CDR3 DNA reads TGCGCCAGCAGCTTGGTTCTAGCGGGCGGCGGGGAGACCCAGTACTTC.